This T cell receptor (beta chain) derives from a study of cytomegalovirus exposure and HLA in healthy donors. Clones were read by immunoSEQ multiplex PCR, and TCRdb kept only the in-frame ones, dropping some. This sample has 110,000 to 150,000 clones; over 90% occur once, and the top ten carry about 1.7%. About this clone: Other DNA sequences in the same sample also yield this CDR3.

This CDR3 has 13 amino acids. In germline, CDR1 is SGDLS, CDR2 YYNGEE. V dropped 2 bases and J dropped 4 bases, with 9 bases sitting between them. The sequence derives from a man aged 18 to 29 in good health and CMV-seropositive. What was sequenced was PBMCs. The chain joins TRBV9 to TRBJ1-2; tentative D call: TRBD1 (5 bases). The CDR3 reads CASSVGEGYGYTF. For the CDR3, the DNA is TGTGCCAGCAGCGTGGGGGAGGGCTATGGCTACACCTTC.